This T cell receptor beta chain is from a study of lymphopenia after photon versus proton radiotherapy. Sequencing used immunoSEQ multiplex PCR; TCRdb keeps in-frame clones, though not all of them. The sample holds 150,000 to 200,000 clones, about nine tenths seen once. Germline CDR1 and CDR2: SNHLY and FYNNEI. The CDR3 contains 13 residues. V lost 6 bases, J lost 5 bases, and 13 bases lay in between. With regard to this clone: Antigen: not known.

Whole-study results and caveats: Proton therapy kept repertoires fairly stable, unlike photons, which gained effector/memory cells. A bigger post-nadir fall in TCR diversity correlated inversely with survival time in deceased patients.

The sequencing used peripheral blood, collected from a patient treated with photon-based radiotherapy. This clonotype originated in a man over 45 with gastric cancer. V usage is TRBV2 and J usage is TRBJ1-1; no definite D call. The CDR3 region has the DNA TGTGCCAGCAGCGATCCTGGAGAAACTGAAGCTTTCTTT. Its protein product is CASSDPGETEAFF.